Detailed here is one T cell receptor (beta chain). Its antigen remains unknown. V was cut by 2 bases and J by 6 bases, with 5 bases left in between. The CDR3 is 11 amino acids. The data originate from a study of CD8+CD57+ T cells in acquired aplastic anemia. Regarding the study as a whole: Found in both controls and patients were about 30 CD8+ CDR3 sequences.

CDR3 and TCR beta VDJ profiling relied on a genomic DNA template. MiXCR was run by TCRdb on the reads, yielding one entry per CDR3 protein. The table lists about 120,000 distinct CDR3 sequences, 45% to 60% of them singletons, with roughly 29% in the top ten. Patients who underwent sequencing had shown CD8+CD57+ cell expansion by flow cytometry. Every patient presented with severe acquired aplastic anemia. Among the patients, none had received any therapy at the time of blood sampling. The TCR sequence derives from a human donor with aplastic anemia. The sequencing sample was made of sorted CD4+, CD8+, or CD8+CD57+ T cells (not recorded which) from PBMCs. The chain links TRBV12-3 or TRBV12-4 to TRBJ2-7; D gene ambiguous. CDR3: CASSLFIEQYF. The CDR3 DNA follows: TGTGCCAGCAGTTTATTTATCGAGCAGTACTTC.